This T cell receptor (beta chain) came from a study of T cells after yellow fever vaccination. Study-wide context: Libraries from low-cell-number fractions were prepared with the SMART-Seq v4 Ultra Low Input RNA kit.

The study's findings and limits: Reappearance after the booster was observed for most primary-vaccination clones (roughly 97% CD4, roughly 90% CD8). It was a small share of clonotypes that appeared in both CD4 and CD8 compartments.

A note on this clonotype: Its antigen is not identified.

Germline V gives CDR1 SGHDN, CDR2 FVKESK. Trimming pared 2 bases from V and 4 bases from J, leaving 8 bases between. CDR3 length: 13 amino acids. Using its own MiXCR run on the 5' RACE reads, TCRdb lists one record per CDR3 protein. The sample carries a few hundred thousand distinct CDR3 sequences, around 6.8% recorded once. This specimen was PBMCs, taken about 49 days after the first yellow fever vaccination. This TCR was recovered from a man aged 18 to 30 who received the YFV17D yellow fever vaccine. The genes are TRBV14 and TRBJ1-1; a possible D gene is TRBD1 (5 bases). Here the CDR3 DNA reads TGTGCCAGCAGCCAACGGGGCCTCACTGAAGCTTTCTTT. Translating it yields CASSQRGLTEAFF.